The 12 T cell receptor beta chains in this list originate from one sample, sequenced in a study of T cells expressing NK-cell markers. TCRdb re-called the 5' RACE reads; one entry per CDR3 protein, DNA not given. The sample includes 500,000 or so distinct CDR3 sequences. The sequencing sample was made of blood T cells: a sorted CD56 or NKG2C T cell subset, CD4+ or CD8+ T cells, or bulk PBMC T cells (not recorded which). Every receptor here comes from a man aged 18 to 35 in good health.

The V and J genes are TRBV9 and TRBJ2-1; TCRdb lists TRBD2, though no DNA is available to test this call. The CDR3 contains 14 residues. The V gene's germline CDR1 is SGDLS and CDR2 YYNGEE. The CDR3 sequence: CASNPGREGNEQFF.

The gene calls are TRBV28 and TRBJ2-7; TCRdb selects TRBD1, and the lack of DNA leaves this call unchecked. CDR1 MDHEN and CDR2 SYDVKM come from the germline V gene. The CDR3 totals 14 residues. Here the CDR3 reads CASILREGPYEQYF.

This rearrangement joins TRBV29-1 to TRBJ2-1; the D call from TCRdb, TRBD2, cannot be confirmed without DNA. The V gene's germline CDR1 is SQVTM and CDR2 ANQGSEA. The CDR3 runs to 15 residues. The CDR3 reads CSANLLAGVYNEQFF.

This sequence joins TRBV9 and TRBJ2-7; the D call from TCRdb, TRBD1, cannot be confirmed without DNA. CDR3 length: 14 residues. Germline V gives CDR1 SGDLS, CDR2 YYNGEE. This CDR3 reads CASSVVDNSYEQYF.

V gene TRBV24-1 combines with J gene TRBJ2-1; the TRBD1 assignment by TCRdb is unverifiable without DNA. CDR3 length: 16 residues. In germline, CDR1 is KGHDR, CDR2 SFDVKD. The CDR3 reads CATSDPDRGHHNEQFF.

The chain couples TRBV18 to TRBJ2-4; the TCRdb call, TRBD1, lacks DNA for checking. There are 13 residues in the CDR3. Germline V gene data show CDR1 as KGHSH and CDR2 as LQKENI. CDR3 region: CASSPGGGNIQYF.

The chain couples TRBV9 to TRBJ2-3; no DNA is available, so the TRBD1 call from TCRdb remains unchecked. In germline, CDR1 is SGDLS, CDR2 YYNGEE. The CDR3 sequence is 13 residues long. The CDR3 sequence is CASSAHEGQTQYF.

The genes are TRBV12-3 or TRBV12-4 and TRBJ1-1; checking the TCRdb D call of TRBD1 is not possible without DNA. This CDR3 has 16 amino acids. CDR3 region: CASTPGGVVRNTEAFF.

The chain uses TRBV10-3 and TRBJ2-7; with no DNA, the TCRdb D assignment of TRBD2 cannot be verified. CDR1 is ENHRY and CDR2 is SYGVKD in the germline V gene. This CDR3 spans 16 amino acids. CDR3: CAISAGLAGGAHEQYF.

The chain joins TRBV20-1 to TRBJ1-1; TCRdb designates TRBD1, a call that cannot be tested without DNA. The CDR3 has 13 amino acids. Per germline, CDR1 DFQATT and CDR2 SNEGSKA (reference sequence). CDR3 sequence: CSARGGVVTEAFF.

The chain joins TRBV11-2 to TRBJ1-1; the D gene TCRdb calls, TRBD1, cannot be checked with no DNA. Looked up from germline, CDR1 is SGHAT and CDR2 is FQNNGV. There are 18 residues in the CDR3. This CDR3 is CASSLVGGAGEMNTEAFF.

V and J are TRBV19 and TRBJ2-1; TCRdb returns TRBD2, unconfirmable since there is no DNA. The germline V gene has CDR1 LNHDA and CDR2 SQIVND (reference sequence). This CDR3 is 14 amino acids long. The CDR3 loop is CASSIGTRSLEQFF.